These 9 T cell receptor beta chains originate from one sample sequenced in a study of blood T cell repertoires in COVID-19. TCRdb keeps only in-frame clones here, not all; method: immunoSEQ multiplex PCR. The sample contains 150,000 to 200,000 clones, approximately 79% of which appear only once. The sample taken for sequencing was peripheral blood. The receptors were gathered from a woman older than 75 with acute or convalescent COVID-19.

This chain joins TRBV5-1 and TRBJ1-4, with D unresolved. Germline assignment: CDR1 SGHRS and CDR2 YFSETQ. The V end lost 0 bases, the J end lost 4 bases, and 10 bases lay between the germline ends. This CDR3 region has 15 residues. DNA of the CDR3: TGCGCCAGCAGCTTGGCTGCAGGCGTTAATGAAAAACTGTTTTTT. It codes for CASSLAAGVNEKLFF.

The rearrangement uses TRBV28 and TRBJ1-5; TRBD1 matches at 8 bases. Germline-derived CDR1 and CDR2 are MDHEN and SYDVKM. V trimming: 8 bases; J trimming: 4 bases; junction bases outside the gene matches: 10. This CDR3 is 15 amino acids long. CDR3 protein: CASSKHTGGNQPQHF. As DNA, the CDR3 is TGTGCCAGCTCTAAACACACAGGGGGGAATCAGCCCCAGCATTTT.

This sequence joins TRBV19 and TRBJ1-4; 9 bases line up with TRBD1. The CDR3 covers 14 residues. Germline CDR1 reads LNHDA; CDR2 reads SQIVND (reference sequence). Germline trimming cut 5 bases from V and 7 bases from J; bases unmatched to any gene: 5. CDR3 amino acids: CASSQQGAGEKLFF. The CDR3 DNA follows: TGTGCCAGTAGTCAACAGGGGGCAGGTGAAAAACTGTTTTTT.

This clone was observed once. The chain employs TRBV18 and TRBJ2-3, with TRBD2 identical over 7 bases. Germline values: CDR1 KGHSH, CDR2 LQKENI. Trimming removed 3 bases from V and 0 bases from J; junction bases left unmatched: 12. The CDR3 spans 18 residues. For the CDR3, the DNA is TGTGCCAGCTCACCCCTCCCGGGGGGAGGTCTAAGCACAGATACGCAGTATTTT. It translates to CASSPLPGGGLSTDTQYF.

V usage is TRBV7-2 and J usage is TRBJ2-2; D is perhaps TRBD2 (5 bases). CDR3 length: 15 amino acids. Trimming took off 1 base at V and 3 bases at J, with 9 bases between the two ends. CDR1 and CDR2 from the germline V gene are SGHTA and FQGNSA. CDR3 DNA sequence: TGTGCCAGCAGCTTAGGAAGCGGCCACACCGGGGAGCTGTTTTTT. As protein: CASSLGSGHTGELFF.

For the CDR3, the DNA is TGTGCCAGTATTGGAGCGGACAGCTTATATCAGCCCCAGCATTTT. It is translated as CASIGADSLYQPQHF. This chain connects TRBV19 to TRBJ1-5, with D perhaps TRBD1 (6 bases). There are 15 residues in the CDR3. Per the germline V gene, CDR1 is LNHDA and CDR2 is SQIVND (reference sequence). The V and J ends lost 7 bases and 5 bases respectively, with 18 bases between them.

The rearrangement uses TRBV7-3 and TRBJ2-7, with TRBD2 identical over 7 bases. Germline V gives CDR1 SGHTA, CDR2 FQGTGA. The CDR3 extends over 15 amino acids. The ends lost 1 base at V and 1 base at J; junction bases unmatched: 4. The CDR3 nucleotides read TGTGCCAGCAGCTTAATGCGGGGGTCGTCCTACGAGCAGTACTTC. Its protein product is CASSLMRGSSYEQYF. The whole variable domain, filled in from reference TRBV7-3 and TRBJ2-7, reads GAGVSQTPSNKVTEKGKYVELRCDPISGHTALYWYRQSLGQGPEFLIYFQGTGAADDSGLPNDRFFAVRPEGSVSTLKIQRTERGDSAVYLCASSLMRGSSYEQYFGPGTRLTVT.

The chain combines TRBV28 with TRBJ1-2; D is undetermined. The length of the CDR3 is 13 residues. V was clipped by 2 bases and J by 8 bases, with 12 bases between them. Germline-derived CDR1 and CDR2 are MDHEN and SYDVKM. Written as DNA, the CDR3 is TGTGCCAGCAGTTTAGCGGGGTTGGGCGGCTACACCTTC. Its translation: CASSLAGLGGYTF.

The V call is TRBV10-3, the J call TRBJ1-1; TRBD1 is a possible D gene (5 bases). CDR1 and CDR2 from the germline V gene are ENHRY and SYGVKD. The germline V and J ends were trimmed by 3 bases and 4 bases, with 15 bases remaining between them. The CDR3 has 15 amino acids. The CDR3 bases are TGTGCCATCAGTGACTCCGGACGGACAATCACTGAAGCTTTCTTT. It translates to CAISDSGRTITEAFF.